This T cell receptor (beta chain) was recorded in a study of Graves' ophthalmopathy and Graves' hyperthyroidism. CDR3 length: 14 residues. Trimming stripped 3 bases from V and 2 bases from J, with 13 bases between. The germline gives CDR1 DFQATT, CDR2 SNEGSKA (reference sequence). Using RNA transcripts, the TCR beta CDR3 regions were amplified. HTBI primers primed a first-round RT-PCR, and a second-round multiplex PCR followed. TCRdb re-called the multiplex PCR reads with MiXCR, one entry per CDR3 protein. The sample has about 370,000 distinct CDR3 sequences, about 16% seen once. The sequencing input was peripheral blood. The chain is built from TRBV20-1 and TRBJ2-5, with a possible D match to TRBD1 (5 bases). This clonotype was sampled from a woman aged 18 to 35 with Graves' ophthalmopathy. The CDR3 loop is CSASRGARQETQYF. The CDR3 bases are TGCAGTGCTAGTAGGGGCGCGAGACAAGAGACCCAGTACTTC.